This T cell receptor (beta chain) appears in the sequencing data of a study of technical replicates of blood from several donors. Germline CDR1 and CDR2: SGHKS and YYEKEE (reference sequence). V lost 4 bases and J lost 2, with 17 bases in between. This CDR3 is built from 16 residues. The data were produced by immunoSEQ multiplex PCR, yet TCRdb's version contains in-frame clones alone and is incomplete. The sample lists some 80,000 clones, about 81% occurring once. This TCR was recovered from a human donor in good health. Some clones in this sample may be carry-over from other donors' samples. Specimen: PBMCs. The chain joins TRBV5-5 to TRBJ2-3, with D possibly TRBD1 on 6 matching bases. The CDR3 spells CASSPYRAVNTDTQYF. CDR3 DNA sequence: TGTGCCAGCAGCCCTTACAGGGCGGTCAACACAGATACGCAGTATTTT.